Listed below are T cell receptor beta chains from one sample, sequenced in a study of blood T cell repertoires in COVID-19. The protocol was immunoSEQ multiplex PCR, while the TCRdb copy is restricted to in-frame clones and leaves out a portion. The sample holds about 48,000 clones, approximately 83% seen once. Sequenced: peripheral blood. The receptors derive from a woman of 80 years or more with acute or convalescent COVID-19. The CDR3 runs from the conserved cysteine through the conserved F or W. D genes are given only for firm matches. Size values are once, few and many counts, or a class for expanded clones, and some rows have none.

j_call v_call d_call clone_size cdr3_nt cdr3_aa
TRBJ1-5 TRBV19 . . TGTGCCAGTAGTGCAGGTAGCAATCAGCCCCAGCATTTT CASSAGSNQPQHF
TRBJ2-1 TRBV9 . . TGTGCCAGCAGCGGCACAGGGAGCAATGAGCAGTTCTTC CASSGTGSNEQFF
TRBJ1-5 TRBV19 . . TGTGCCAGTAGTATGATGCAGGGATCGCCTTATAGCAATCAGCCCCAGCATTTT CASSMMQGSPYSNQPQHF
TRBJ2-3 TRBV4-1 TRBD1 once TGCGCCAGCAGCTCCACGACAGGGGCGGGCACAGATACGCAGTATTTT CASSSTTGAGTDTQYF
TRBJ1-1 TRBV29-1 TRBD1 . TGCAGCGTTGCCGGGACAGGGGGTTTAGAAGCTTTCTTT CSVAGTGGLEAFF
TRBJ1-4 TRBV5-1 . . TGCGCCAGCAGCTTGACGGGACGGGGGAATGAAAAACTGTTTTTT CASSLTGRGNEKLFF
TRBJ1-2 TRBV11-1 TRBD1 . TGTGCCAGCAGCCCGGGACAGGGGGCCTATGGCTACACCTTC CASSPGQGAYGYTF
TRBJ1-2 TRBV6-5 TRBD1 . TGTGCCAGCAGAGAGACAGGGAGGTCTTACGGCTACACCTTC CASRETGRSYGYTF
TRBJ1-3 TRBV19 TRBD1 . TGTGCCAGTAGTGCCGGGGACAGCTCTGGAAACACCATATATTTT CASSAGDSSGNTIYF
TRBJ1-2 TRBV4-1 . . TGCGCCAGCAGCCAAGTACGGCAGGCAGACTATGGCTACACCTTC CASSQVRQADYGYTF
TRBJ1-5 TRBV7-9 . . TGTGCCAGCAGCTTAGGGACAGTCAATCAGCCCCAGCATTTT CASSLGTVNQPQHF
TRBJ2-1 TRBV29-1 TRBD2 . TGCAGCGTTGATTTAGCGGGGGCCCTCTCCTACAATGAGCAGTTCTTC CSVDLAGALSYNEQFF
TRBJ2-1 TRBV2 TRBD2 . TGTGCCAGCAGTGAAATAGCGGGGAGAATAAATGAGCAGTTCTTC CASSEIAGRINEQFF
TRBJ1-5 TRBV6-5 TRBD1 . TGTGCCAGCAGCCTGACAGGGGGGAATCAGCCCCAGCATTTT CASSLTGGNQPQHF
TRBJ1-4 TRBV30 TRBD1 . TGTGCCTGGGGGACAGGGTATGAAAAACTGTTTTTT CAWGTGYEKLFF
TRBJ2-1 TRBV3-1/TRBV3-2 TRBD2 . TGTGCCAGCAGCTACCGGGGGGGGTACAATGAGCAGTTCTTC CASSYRGGYNEQFF
TRBJ2-2 TRBV4-2 TRBD1 . TGTGCCAGCAGCCAGGGACAGCACACCGGGGAGCTGTTTTTT CASSQGQHTGELFF
TRBJ2-5 TRBV2 . . TGTGCCAGCAGTGGTGGGGGGGCCGCTGAGACCCAGTACTTC CASSGGGAAETQYF
TRBJ2-7 TRBV11-2 TRBD1 . TGTGCCAGCAGCTCGGACAGGGGAGGTGAGCAGTACTTC CASSSDRGGEQYF
TRBJ1-1 TRBV4-1 . . TGCGCCAGCAGCGGGGGCAGGCTCGAAGCTTTCTTT CASSGGRLEAFF
TRBJ1-1 TRBV19 TRBD1 . TGTGCCAGTAGTGCGGGACAGTTGGCCACTGAAGCTTTCTTT CASSAGQLATEAFF
TRBJ1-5 TRBV30 . . TGTGCCTGGAGTCCAAGGGCAGGGGTTAGCAATCAGCCCCAGCATTTT CAWSPRAGVSNQPQHF
TRBJ2-2 TRBV19 TRBD2 . TGTGCCAGTAGTACCCTACTAGCGGGGGGGCGGATTAGCGCCGGGGAGCTGTTTTTT CASSTLLAGGRISAGELFF
TRBJ2-7 TRBV9 . . TGTGCCAGCAGCGTAGCTACGGGCTCCTACGAGCAGTACTTC CASSVATGSYEQYF
TRBJ1-1 TRBV14 . once TGTGCCAGCAGCCTTACGTGGAGCACTGAAGCTTTCTTT CASSLTWSTEAFF
TRBJ2-1 TRBV5-6 . . TGTGCCAGCATTAAGGGGTTTAGCTCCTACAATGAGCAGTTCTTC CASIKGFSSYNEQFF
TRBJ2-1 TRBV5-4 TRBD2 . TGTGCCAGCAGCCCGAGCGGGGGGGCCGGGAATGAGCAGTTCTTC CASSPSGGAGNEQFF
TRBJ1-1 TRBV3-1/TRBV3-2 TRBD1 . TGTGCCAGCAGCCAACAGGGGGCGTCGGGAACTGAAGCTTTCTTT CASSQQGASGTEAFF
TRBJ2-3 TRBV19 TRBD1 . TGTGCCATCGAGGACAGGAGCACAGATACGCAGTATTTT CAIEDRSTDTQYF
TRBJ2-2 TRBV10-3 TRBD2 . TGTGCCATCAGACCGGGACTAGCAAACACCGGGGAGCTGTTTTTT CAIRPGLANTGELFF
TRBJ1-4 TRBV7-9 TRBD1 once TGTGCCAGCAGCTCGGGGACAGGGTCTAATGAAAAACTGTTTTTT CASSSGTGSNEKLFF
TRBJ1-2 TRBV7-9 TRBD1 . TGTGCCAGCAGCTTCGGGACAGACGGCTACACCTTC CASSFGTDGYTF
TRBJ2-1 TRBV6-6 . . TGTGCCAGCAGACCAACCGGGACTCGAGCGGATGAGCAGTTCTTC CASRPTGTRADEQFF
TRBJ2-1 TRBV5-4 TRBD2 . TGTGCCAGCAGCTTGGCCAGCGGGGGAGTCAATGAGCAGTTCTTC CASSLASGGVNEQFF
TRBJ2-1 TRBV2 . . TGTGCCAGCACCTCTCAGGGTAATGAGCAGTTCTTC CASTSQGNEQFF
TRBJ2-1 TRBV3-1/TRBV3-2 TRBD2 . TGTGCCAGCAGCTCCCAACTAGCGGGGGGGAATGAGCAGTTCTTC CASSSQLAGGNEQFF
TRBJ1-2 TRBV4-1 . . TGCGCCAGCAGCCAAGAACCAGTTGGCGGCTACACCTTC CASSQEPVGGYTF
TRBJ2-3 TRBV6-5 . few TGTGCCAGCATCCTTTCAGATACGCAGTATTTT CASILSDTQYF
TRBJ1-2 TRBV6-5 TRBD1 . TGTGCCAGCGGGGACAGGGAAAATGGCTACACCTTC CASGDRENGYTF
TRBJ1-1 TRBV5-1 TRBD1 . TGCGCCAGCACCTTGGGACAGGGGATCGCTGAAGCTTTCTTT CASTLGQGIAEAFF
TRBJ2-7 TRBV5-4 . . TGTGCCAGCAGCTCGAGCTCCTACGAGCAGTACTTC CASSSSSYEQYF
TRBJ1-2 TRBV6-1 TRBD1 . TGTGCCAGCAGTGAAAGGGGGCAGGCTCGGGGCTACACCTTC CASSERGQARGYTF
TRBJ1-5 TRBV30 TRBD1 once TGTGCCTGGAGTGTACAAGGGGGCGGACAGCCCCAGCATTTT CAWSVQGGGQPQHF
TRBJ1-1 TRBV11-2 . . TGTGCCAGCAGCCCTCGGGGTGTCGGTATGTTGGACACTGAAGCTTTCTTT CASSPRGVGMLDTEAFF
TRBJ2-1 TRBV5-4 TRBD2 . TGTGCCAGCAGCTTACCTAGCGGGGACCTTAATGAGCAGTTCTTC CASSLPSGDLNEQFF
TRBJ1-2 TRBV3-1/TRBV3-2 . . TGTGCCAGCAGTAACGGTGGAGGGGCGAAGTATGGCTACACCTTC CASSNGGGAKYGYTF
TRBJ1-5 TRBV3-1/TRBV3-2 . . TGTGCCAGCAGCTCAGGGGTGGGCAATCAGCCCCAGCATTTT CASSSGVGNQPQHF
TRBJ2-1 TRBV6-7 TRBD2 . TGTGCCAGCAGTTACACTCAAACTGGGAGGGTAGGACGGTGGAGCTCCTACAATGAGCAGTTCTTC CASSYTQTGRVGRWSSYNEQFF
TRBJ2-1 TRBV4-1 . . TGCGCCAGCAGCCGTCCGGCGCGGGGGCGGGACAATGAGCAGTTCTTC CASSRPARGRDNEQFF
TRBJ1-1 TRBV2 . once TGTGCCAGCAGTGAAGCGCCGGGAAAGCACTTCGGCGCTTTCTTT CASSEAPGKHFGAFF
TRBJ2-2 TRBV11-2 TRBD1 . TGTGCCAGCAGCTTAGCGCAGAGGACAGGAAACACCGGGGAGCTGTTTTTT CASSLAQRTGNTGELFF
TRBJ1-3 TRBV6-5 . . TGTGCCAGCAAGGAGGTGGGCTCTGGAAACACCATATATTTT CASKEVGSGNTIYF
TRBJ1-2 TRBV6-5 . few TGTGCCAGCAGTTACGCCGGTAGGGGTAGTGGCTACACCTTC CASSYAGRGSGYTF
TRBJ2-5 TRBV6-5 TRBD2 . TGTGCCAGCACCTTACGGGGTGCTAGCGGGGGGACCCAGTACTTC CASTLRGASGGTQYF
TRBJ2-7 TRBV6-5 TRBD1 . TGTGCCAGCAGTTACAAGGGACAGGGGGCCTACGAGCAGTACTTC CASSYKGQGAYEQYF
TRBJ2-1 TRBV11-2 TRBD2 . TGTGCCAGCAGCTTGGCCCAGCCGGGACTAGCGGGGAATGAGCAGTTCTTC CASSLAQPGLAGNEQFF
TRBJ2-4 TRBV5-1 TRBD1 . TGCGCCAGCAGCTGGCGGACAGGGGCTGAAATTCAGTACTTC CASSWRTGAEIQYF
TRBJ2-4 TRBV21-1 . . TGTGCCAGCAGCAAACTCATTCAGTACTTC CASSKLIQYF
TRBJ1-3 TRBV9 . . TGTGCCAGCAGCGCTGGACAGAGCTCTGGAAACACCATATATTTT CASSAGQSSGNTIYF